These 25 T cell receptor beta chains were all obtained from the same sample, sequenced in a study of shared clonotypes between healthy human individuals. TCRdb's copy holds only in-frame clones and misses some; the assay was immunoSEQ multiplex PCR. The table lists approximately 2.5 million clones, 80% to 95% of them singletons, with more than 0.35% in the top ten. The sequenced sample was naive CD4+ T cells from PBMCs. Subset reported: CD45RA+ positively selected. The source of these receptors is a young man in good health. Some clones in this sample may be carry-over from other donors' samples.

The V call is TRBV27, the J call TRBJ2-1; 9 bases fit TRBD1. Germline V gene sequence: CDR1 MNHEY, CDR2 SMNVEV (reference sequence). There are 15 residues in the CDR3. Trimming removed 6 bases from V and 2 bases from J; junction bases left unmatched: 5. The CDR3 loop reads CASSPRDRAYNEQFF. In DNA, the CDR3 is TGTGCCAGCAGCCCAAGGGACAGGGCCTACAATGAGCAGTTCTTC.

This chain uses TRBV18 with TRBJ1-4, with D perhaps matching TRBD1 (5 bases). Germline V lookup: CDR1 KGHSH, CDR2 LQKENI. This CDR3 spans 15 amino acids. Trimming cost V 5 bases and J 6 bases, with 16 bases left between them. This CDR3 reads CASSAYWGSDEKLFF. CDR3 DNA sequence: TGTGCCAGCTCAGCCTACTGGGGGTCTGATGAAAAACTGTTTTTT. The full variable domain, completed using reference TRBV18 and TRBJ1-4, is NAGVMQNPRHLVRRRGQEARLRCSPMKGHSHVYWYRQLPEEGLKFMVYLQKENIIDESGMPKERFSAEFPKEGPSILRIQQVVRGDSAAYFCASSAYWGSDEKLFFGSGTQLSVL.

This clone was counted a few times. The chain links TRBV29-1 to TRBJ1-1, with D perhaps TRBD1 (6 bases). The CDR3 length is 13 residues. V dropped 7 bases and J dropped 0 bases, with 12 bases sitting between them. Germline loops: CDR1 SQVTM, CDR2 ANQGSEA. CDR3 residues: CSAMGHLNTEAFF. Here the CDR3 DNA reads TGCAGCGCGATGGGACATTTGAACACTGAAGCTTTCTTT.

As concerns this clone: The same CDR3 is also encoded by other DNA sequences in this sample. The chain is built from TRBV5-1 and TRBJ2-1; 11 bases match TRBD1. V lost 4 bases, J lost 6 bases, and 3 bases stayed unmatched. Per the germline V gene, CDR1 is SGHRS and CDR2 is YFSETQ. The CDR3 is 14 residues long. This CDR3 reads CASSIGTGGNEQFF. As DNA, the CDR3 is TGCGCCAGCAGCATAGGGACAGGGGGCAATGAGCAGTTCTTC.

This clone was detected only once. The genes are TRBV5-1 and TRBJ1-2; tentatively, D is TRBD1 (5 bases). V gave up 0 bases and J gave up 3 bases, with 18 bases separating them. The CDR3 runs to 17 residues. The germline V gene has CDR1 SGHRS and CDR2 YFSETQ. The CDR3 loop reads CASSLGQRLGGDYGYTF. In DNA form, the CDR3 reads TGCGCCAGCAGCTTGGGACAGAGACTAGGAGGCGACTATGGCTACACCTTC.

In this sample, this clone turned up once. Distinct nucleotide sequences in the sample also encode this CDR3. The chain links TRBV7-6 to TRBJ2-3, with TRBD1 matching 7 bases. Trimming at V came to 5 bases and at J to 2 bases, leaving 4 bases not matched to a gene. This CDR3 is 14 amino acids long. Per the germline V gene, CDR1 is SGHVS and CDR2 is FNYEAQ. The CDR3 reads CASSRGQSTDTQYF. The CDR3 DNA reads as TGTGCCAGCAGCAGGGGACAGTCCACAGATACGCAGTATTTT.

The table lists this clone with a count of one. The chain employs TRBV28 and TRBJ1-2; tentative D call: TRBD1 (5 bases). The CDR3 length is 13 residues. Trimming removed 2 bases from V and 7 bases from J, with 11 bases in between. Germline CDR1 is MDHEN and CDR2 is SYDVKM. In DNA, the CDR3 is TGTGCCAGCAGTTTAGGCAGGGAAAGTGGCTACACCTTC. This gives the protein CASSLGRESGYTF.

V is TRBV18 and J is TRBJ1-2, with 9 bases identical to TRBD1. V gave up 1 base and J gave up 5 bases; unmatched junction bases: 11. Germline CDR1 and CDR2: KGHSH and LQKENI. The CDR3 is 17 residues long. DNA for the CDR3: TGTGCCAGCTCACCACGGGGGGGACAGGGAAAAGGATATGGCTACACCTTC. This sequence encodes CASSPRGGQGKGYGYTF.

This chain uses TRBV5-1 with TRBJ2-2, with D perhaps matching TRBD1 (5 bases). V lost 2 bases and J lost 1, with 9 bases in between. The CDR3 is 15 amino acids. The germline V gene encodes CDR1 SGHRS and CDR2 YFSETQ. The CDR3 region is CASSLGALNTGELFF. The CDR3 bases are TGCGCCAGCAGCTTAGGGGCCCTGAACACCGGGGAGCTGTTTTTT.

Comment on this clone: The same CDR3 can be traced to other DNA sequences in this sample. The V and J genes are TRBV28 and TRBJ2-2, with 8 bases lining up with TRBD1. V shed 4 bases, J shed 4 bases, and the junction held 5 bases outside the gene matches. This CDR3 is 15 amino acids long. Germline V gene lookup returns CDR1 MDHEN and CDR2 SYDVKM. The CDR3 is CASSWDRRSTGELFF. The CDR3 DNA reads TGTGCCAGCAGTTGGGACAGGCGGAGCACCGGGGAGCTGTTTTTT.

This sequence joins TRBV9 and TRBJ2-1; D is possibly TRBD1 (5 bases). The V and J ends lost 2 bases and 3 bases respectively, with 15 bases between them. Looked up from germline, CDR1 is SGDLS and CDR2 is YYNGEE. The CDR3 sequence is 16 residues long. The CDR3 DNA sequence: TGTGCCAGCAGCGTGAGTCTTGGGGCCAGCTACAATGAGCAGTTCTTC. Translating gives CASSVSLGASYNEQFF.

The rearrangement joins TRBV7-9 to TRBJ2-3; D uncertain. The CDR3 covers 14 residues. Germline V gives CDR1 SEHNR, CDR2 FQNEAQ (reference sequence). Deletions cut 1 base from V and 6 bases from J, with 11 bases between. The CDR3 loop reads CASSLEVAVDTQYF. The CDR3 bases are TGTGCCAGCAGCTTAGAGGTGGCCGTGGATACGCAGTATTTT.

The CDR3 nucleotides are TGCGCCAGCAGTGAGTCAAGGAGCGGAAACTATGGCTACACCTTC. Its protein is CASSESRSGNYGYTF. The rearrangement joins TRBV10-1 to TRBJ1-2, with D unresolved. The V end was cut by 0 bases, the J end by 2 bases, with 10 bases between. The CDR3 extends over 15 amino acids. Germline assignment: CDR1 WNHNN and CDR2 SYGVQD (reference sequence).

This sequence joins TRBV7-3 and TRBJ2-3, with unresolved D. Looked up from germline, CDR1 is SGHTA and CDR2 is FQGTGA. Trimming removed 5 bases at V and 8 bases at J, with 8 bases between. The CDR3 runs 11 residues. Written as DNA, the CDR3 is TGTGCCAGCAGCCATGGGTCTACGCAGTATTTT. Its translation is CASSHGSTQYF.

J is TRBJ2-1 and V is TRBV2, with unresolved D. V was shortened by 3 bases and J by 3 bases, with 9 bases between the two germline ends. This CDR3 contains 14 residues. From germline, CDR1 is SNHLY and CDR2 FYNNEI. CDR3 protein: CASSEVRHYNEQFF. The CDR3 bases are TGTGCCAGCAGTGAGGTCAGACACTACAATGAGCAGTTCTTC. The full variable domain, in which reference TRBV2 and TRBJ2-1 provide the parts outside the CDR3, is EPEVTQTPSHQVTQMGQEVILRCVPISNHLYFYWYRQILGQKVEFLVSFYNNEISEKSEIFDDQFSVERPDGSNFTLKIRSTKLEDSAMYFCASSEVRHYNEQFFGPGTRLTVL.

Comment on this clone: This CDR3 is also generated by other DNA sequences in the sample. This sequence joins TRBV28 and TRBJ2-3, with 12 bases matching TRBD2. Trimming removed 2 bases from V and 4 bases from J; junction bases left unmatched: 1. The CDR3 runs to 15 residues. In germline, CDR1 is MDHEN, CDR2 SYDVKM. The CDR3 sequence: CASSLLAGGADTQYF. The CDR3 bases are TGTGCCAGCAGTTTACTAGCGGGAGGGGCAGATACGCAGTATTTT.

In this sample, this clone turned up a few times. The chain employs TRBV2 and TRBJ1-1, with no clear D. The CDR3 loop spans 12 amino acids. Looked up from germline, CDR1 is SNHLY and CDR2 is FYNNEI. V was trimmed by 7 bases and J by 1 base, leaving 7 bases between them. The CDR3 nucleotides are TGTGCCAGCACAGAGCCGAACACTGAAGCTTTCTTT. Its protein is CASTEPNTEAFF.

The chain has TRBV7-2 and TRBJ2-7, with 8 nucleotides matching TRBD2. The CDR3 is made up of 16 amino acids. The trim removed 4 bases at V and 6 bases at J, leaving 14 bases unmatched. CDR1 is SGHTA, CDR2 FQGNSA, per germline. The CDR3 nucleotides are TGTGCCAGCAGCTATAGTAGCGGGACGGTAGCCCTCGAGCAGTACTTC. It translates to CASSYSSGTVALEQYF.

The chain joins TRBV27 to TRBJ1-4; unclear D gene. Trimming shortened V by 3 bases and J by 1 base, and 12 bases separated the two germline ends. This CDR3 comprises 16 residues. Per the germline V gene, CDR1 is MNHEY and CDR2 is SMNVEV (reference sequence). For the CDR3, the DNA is TGTGCCAGCAGTTTTCGAGGGAGAGGAACTAATGAAAAACTGTTTTTT. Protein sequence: CASSFRGRGTNEKLFF.

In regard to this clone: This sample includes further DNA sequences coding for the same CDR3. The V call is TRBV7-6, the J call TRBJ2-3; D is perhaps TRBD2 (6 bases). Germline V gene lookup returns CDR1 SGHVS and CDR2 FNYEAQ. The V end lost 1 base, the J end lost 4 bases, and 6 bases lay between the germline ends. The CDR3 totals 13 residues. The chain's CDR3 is CASSLGGADTQYF. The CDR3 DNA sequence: TGTGCCAGCAGCTTAGGGGGGGCAGATACGCAGTATTTT.

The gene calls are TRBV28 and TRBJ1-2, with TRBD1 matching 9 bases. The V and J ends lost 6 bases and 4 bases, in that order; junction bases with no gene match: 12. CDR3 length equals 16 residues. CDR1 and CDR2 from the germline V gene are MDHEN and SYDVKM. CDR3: CASSLTRTGEGYGYTF. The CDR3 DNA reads TGTGCCAGCAGCTTGACCCGGACAGGGGAGGGCTATGGCTACACCTTC.

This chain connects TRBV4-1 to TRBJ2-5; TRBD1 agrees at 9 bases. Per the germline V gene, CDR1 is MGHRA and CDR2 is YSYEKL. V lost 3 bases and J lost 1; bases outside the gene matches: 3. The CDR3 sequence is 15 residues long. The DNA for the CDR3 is TGCGCCAGCAGCCACGCGGGACAGGGCCAAGAGACCCAGTACTTC. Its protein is CASSHAGQGQETQYF.

The CDR3 is CATSRGLAGAYSLYEQYF. The CDR3 coding sequence is TGTGCCACCAGCAGAGGACTAGCGGGAGCCTACAGCTTATACGAGCAGTACTTC. V gene TRBV15 combines with J gene TRBJ2-7; 12 nucleotides agree with TRBD2. This CDR3 comprises 18 residues. Germline CDR1 reads LNHNV; CDR2 reads YYDKDF (reference sequence). V trimming: 1 base; J trimming: 4 bases; junction bases outside the gene matches: 11. Filled out from reference TRBV15 and TRBJ2-7, the complete variable domain reads DAMVIQNPRYQVTQFGKPVTLSCSQTLNHNVMYWYQQKSSQAPKLLFHYYDKDFNNEADTPDNFQSRRPNTSFCFLDIRSPGLGDTAMYLCATSRGLAGAYSLYEQYFGPGTRLTVT.

Here the CDR3 reads CASSLAWGRGPSGYTF. Written as DNA, the CDR3 is TGTGCCAGCAGCTTAGCTTGGGGGCGCGGTCCGTCCGGCTACACCTTC. V and J are TRBV11-2 and TRBJ1-2; tentatively, D is TRBD1 (6 bases). Germline assignment: CDR1 SGHAT and CDR2 FQNNGV. The V gene lost 1 base and the J gene lost 8 bases, with 20 bases spanning the gap. CDR3 length equals 16 residues.

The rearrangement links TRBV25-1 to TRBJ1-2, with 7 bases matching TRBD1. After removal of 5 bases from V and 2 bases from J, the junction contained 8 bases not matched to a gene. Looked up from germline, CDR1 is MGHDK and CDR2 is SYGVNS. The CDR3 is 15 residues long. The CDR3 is CASSKGQPGNYGYTF. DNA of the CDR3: TGTGCCAGCAGTAAGGGACAGCCTGGAAACTATGGCTACACCTTC.